These T cell receptor beta chains were read from a single sample in a study of T cell responses to AZD1222 COVID-19 vaccine. Libraries were prepared by immunoSEQ multiplex PCR; TCRdb keeps only in-frame clonotypes and omits some of them. The data show 85,000 to 130,000 clones, over 75% seen once. The material was peripheral blood, obtained on day 0 of AZD1222 vaccination. The receptors derive from an adult in good health. Both conserved end residues are part of each CDR3. A D gene is named only where the DNA matches it firmly. Where a row states a size, it is once, few, many or the class of an expanded clone; other rows omit it.

D gene	V gene	clone size	J gene	CDR3 DNA	CDR3 protein
.	TRBV29-1	.	TRBJ1-2	TGCAGCGTTGAAGATGCCCAGCATGTACGGGCAGGGAACTATGGCTACACCTTC	CSVEDAQHVRAGNYGYTF
.	TRBV10-2	.	TRBJ2-7	TGCGCCAGCAGTGCGGGGAACTACGAGCAGTACTTC	CASSAGNYEQYF
.	TRBV18	.	TRBJ2-3	TGTGCCAGCTCACCCCGGACTAGCACAGATACGCAGTATTTT	CASSPRTSTDTQYF
.	TRBV7-2	once	TRBJ2-3	TGTGCCAGCAGCTCGATCGGAACATCCACAGATACGCAGTATTTT	CASSSIGTSTDTQYF
.	TRBV2	once	TRBJ1-1	TGTGCCAGTCGAGGCCCGAACACTGAAGCTTTCTTT	CASRGPNTEAFF
TRBD1	TRBV7-8	.	TRBJ1-4	TGTGCCAGCAGCGCCCTTACAGGGGGCACTAATGAAAAACTGTTTTTT	CASSALTGGTNEKLFF
.	TRBV27	.	TRBJ1-5	TGTGCCAGCAGTTTAGTCCATGGCCAGCCCCAGCATTTT	CASSLVHGQPQHF
TRBD1	TRBV3-1/TRBV3-2	many	TRBJ1-2	TGTGCCAGCAGCCAAGAGGCCCGAAGGGAAGGACAGGGGGCGTTCGGCTACACCTTC	CASSQEARREGQGAFGYTF
TRBD1	TRBV15	.	TRBJ2-7	TGTGCCACCAGCAGGGGGACAGGGGGCGGTGAGCAGTACTTC	CATSRGTGGGEQYF
.	TRBV18	.	TRBJ1-5	TGTGCCAGCTCAGGGGGTCAGGGCCAGCCCCAGCATTTT	CASSGGQGQPQHF
TRBD1	TRBV28	.	TRBJ1-1	TGTGCCAGCAGCTTGACAGGGTTTGAAGCTTTCTTT	CASSLTGFEAFF
.	TRBV7-8	once	TRBJ1-4	TGTGCCAGCAGCTTAGGGTCGCATGCAACTAATGAAAAACTGTTTTTT	CASSLGSHATNEKLFF
.	TRBV12-3/TRBV12-4	.	TRBJ2-2	TGTGCCAGCAGTTTTATGAACACCGGGGAGCTGTTTTTT	CASSFMNTGELFF
.	TRBV2	.	TRBJ1-5	TGTGCCAGCAGAGGGGTTAGCAATCAGCCCCAGCATTTT	CASRGVSNQPQHF
.	TRBV24-1	.	TRBJ1-4	TGTGCCACCAGTCCTAAGCCGCGTCACTTGACTAATGAAAAACTGTTTTTT	CATSPKPRHLTNEKLFF
TRBD1	TRBV10-1	.	TRBJ1-3	TGCGCCAGCAGTGCCGGACAGGAAATCTCTGGAAACACCATATATTTT	CASSAGQEISGNTIYF
.	TRBV30	.	TRBJ2-7	TGTGCCTTCTCGTCAACGGTGTTCTCCTACGAGCAGTACTTC	CAFSSTVFSYEQYF
.	TRBV4-2	.	TRBJ1-2	TGTGCCAGCAGCCAAGATTTGGGCGCTAACTATGGCTACACCTTC	CASSQDLGANYGYTF
.	TRBV21-1	.	TRBJ2-2	TGTGCCAGCAGCTCACGGGACAGGAGCACCGGGGAGCTGTTTTTT	CASSSRDRSTGELFF
.	TRBV6-1	.	TRBJ2-5	TGTGCCAGCAGTGAAGACCAGGGGGGACCAGCGGCCCAGTACTTC	CASSEDQGGPAAQYF
TRBD1	TRBV7-9	.	TRBJ2-7	TGTGCCAGCAAACCGGGACAGGGATCCTACGAGCAGTACTTC	CASKPGQGSYEQYF
TRBD2	TRBV7-9	.	TRBJ2-3	TGTGCCAGCAGCTGGGGACTAGACACAGATACGCAGTATTTT	CASSWGLDTDTQYF
.	TRBV2	.	TRBJ1-1	TGTGCCAGCGGACTAGGTTTGAACACTGAAGCTTTCTTT	CASGLGLNTEAFF
TRBD1	TRBV5-1	.	TRBJ1-4	TGCGCCAGCAGCGGGACAGGGCCGGATGAAAAACTGTTTTTT	CASSGTGPDEKLFF
.	TRBV18	.	TRBJ2-5	TGTGCCAGCTCACCAAATGAGGGCTCAATAGAGACCCAGTACTTC	CASSPNEGSIETQYF
TRBD1	TRBV4-1	.	TRBJ2-7	TGCGCCAGCAGCCAAGCTATGCGGACAGGGGCCGACGAGCAGTACTTC	CASSQAMRTGADEQYF
.	TRBV5-8	.	TRBJ1-2	TGTGCCAGCAGCTTATTTACAGCTAACTATGGCTACACCTTC	CASSLFTANYGYTF
TRBD1	TRBV3-1/TRBV3-2	.	TRBJ2-7	TGTGCCAGCAGCCAAGATAGTTATCGGACAGGGAGGGAGCAGTACTTC	CASSQDSYRTGREQYF
.	TRBV21-1	.	TRBJ1-4	TGTGCCAGCAGCAAAGAAGAGGGTGTCGACGAAAAACTGTTTTTT	CASSKEEGVDEKLFF
.	TRBV23-1	.	TRBJ2-2	TGCGCCAGCAGTCGCCAGATAGGGGCCACCGGGGAGCTGTTTTTT	CASSRQIGATGELFF
TRBD2	TRBV5-4	.	TRBJ2-3	TGTGCCAGCAGGTTAGCGGGGGGGTCGGCTAGCACAGATACGCAGTATTTT	CASRLAGGSASTDTQYF
TRBD1	TRBV12-5	.	TRBJ2-7	TGTGCTAGTGGTTTGTGGGACAGGGGTGGCGAGCAGTACTTC	CASGLWDRGGEQYF
.	TRBV5-1	.	TRBJ2-5	TGCGCCAGCAGCTTTGAGACCCAGTACTTC	CASSFETQYF
.	TRBV11-2	.	TRBJ2-3	TGTGCCAGCAGCTTAGATGGCCACCGCACAGATACGCAGTATTTT	CASSLDGHRTDTQYF
.	TRBV7-8	.	TRBJ1-3	TGTGCCAGCAGCTTGTGGGAGAGGCAATCTGGAAACACCATATATTTT	CASSLWERQSGNTIYF
.	TRBV4-1	.	TRBJ2-3	TGCGCCAGCAGCCAAGAGGGACCCCCAGCAGATACGCAGTATTTT	CASSQEGPPADTQYF
TRBD1	TRBV5-8	.	TRBJ1-5	TGTGCCAGCAGCTCCGGAGACAGGGTAAGCAATCAGCCCCAGCATTTT	CASSSGDRVSNQPQHF
.	TRBV19	.	TRBJ1-5	TGTGCCAGTATTGGTGAACAGGGCACCAATCAGCCCCAGCATTTT	CASIGEQGTNQPQHF
.	TRBV19	.	TRBJ2-7	TGTGCCAGTAGTATAGAGGGGTATGGGTCCTACGAGCAGTACTTC	CASSIEGYGSYEQYF